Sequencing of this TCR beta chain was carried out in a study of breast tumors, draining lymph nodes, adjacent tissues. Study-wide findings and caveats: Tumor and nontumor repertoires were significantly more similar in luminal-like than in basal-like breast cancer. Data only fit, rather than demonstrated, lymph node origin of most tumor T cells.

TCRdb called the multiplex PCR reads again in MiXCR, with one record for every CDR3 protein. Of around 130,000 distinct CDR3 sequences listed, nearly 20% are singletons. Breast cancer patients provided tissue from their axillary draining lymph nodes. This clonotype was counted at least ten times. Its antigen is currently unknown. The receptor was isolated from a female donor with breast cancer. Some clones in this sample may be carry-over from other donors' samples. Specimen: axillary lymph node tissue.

CDR3 DNA sequence: TGCGCCAGCAGCTTGACGGGACAGTATGGCTACACCTTC. Its translation: CASSLTGQYGYTF. The chain is built from TRBV5-1 and TRBJ1-2, with 7 bases aligning to TRBD1. V dropped 1 base and J dropped 5; count of bases not matched to a gene: 2. CDR1 is SGHRS, CDR2 YFSETQ, per germline. The CDR3 runs 13 residues. The whole variable domain, remainder taken from reference TRBV5-1 and TRBJ1-2, is KAGVTQTPRYLIKTRGQQVTLSCSPISGHRSVSWYQQTPGQGLQFLFEYFSETQRNKGNFPGRFSGRQFSNSRSEMNVSTLELGDSALYLCASSLTGQYGYTFGSGTRLTVV.